This section outlines one T cell receptor (beta chain) sequence together with its context. Its antigen is unidentified. This specimen comes from a study of cytomegalovirus exposure and HLA in healthy donors. Study information: Across 350 to 400 genotyped donors, just over 80% landed in the Caucasian-associated ancestry cluster.

The study's findings and limits: Roughly uniform depth of sequencing across donors was assumed in presence/absence analyses. Relative to the roughly 700-donor mean, N-insertions were reportedly fewer in an Asian-associated ancestry cluster in a later analysis. In an earlier analysis, about 87% or about 30%: the productive usage of most TCR beta V segments.

The PCR made use of 60 Vbeta and 13 Jbeta primers. Libraries were prepared by immunoSEQ multiplex PCR; TCRdb keeps only in-frame clonotypes and omits some of them. The sample holds about 240,000 clones; around 81% are singletons and the top ten take roughly 7.4%. CDR1 and CDR2 from the germline V gene are SGHTA and FQGTGA. The CDR3 consists of 14 residues. V was pared by 1 base and J by 3 bases, with 10 bases between. Sample: PBMCs. The source is a woman aged 55-69 years in good health and CMV-seropositive. This chain uses TRBV7-3 with TRBJ2-7; D may be TRBD1 (6 bases). This CDR3 is CASSLSRDNYEQYF. DNA of the CDR3: TGTGCCAGCAGCTTAAGCCGGGACAACTACGAGCAGTACTTC.